This TCR beta chain was retrieved from a study of HIV-infected children after antiretroviral therapy interruption. Overall study context: Interruption-arm samples span weeks 0, 12, interruption end (24 or 48), and about 3 years post-study.

Treatment given: PENTA 11 planned treatment interruption arm or continuous ART arm. Memory CD8+ CD45RO+ CD45RA- T cells were sorted from thawed PBMCs. The CDR3 covers 15 residues. Germline V lookup: CDR1 MDHEN, CDR2 SYDVKM. The V gene lost 6 bases and the J gene lost 7 bases, with 16 bases spanning the gap. Unique molecular identifiers were included in an RNA-based 3' RACE TCR library. TCRdb passed the 3' RACE reads through MiXCR, listing each CDR3 protein once. Of about 15,000 distinct CDR3 sequences detected, more than 3% appear once; the ten largest clones hold about a third. Sample: CD45RO+ CD8+ T cells from PBMCs, pooled from several time points, taken from a donor given antiretroviral therapy, either interrupted or continuous. The subset was: memory CD8+ CD45RO+ CD45RA- T cells. The chain carries TRBV28 and TRBJ1-6; D remains ambiguous. The TCR sequence derives from a pool of human donors with HIV. The CDR3 DNA reads as TGTGCCAGCAGCGATGCGGGTCCGGAGAATTCACCCCTCCACTTT. Its translation: CASSDAGPENSPLHF.